The 10 T cell receptor beta chains reported below all come from one sample, sequenced in a study of T cells in Graves' hyperthyroidism and ophthalmopathy. The investigators amplified TCR beta CDR3 regions from RNA transcripts. A set of HTBI primers served as the primers for a first-round RT-PCR of the TCR CDR3. TCRdb fed the multiplex PCR reads into MiXCR, producing one record per CDR3 protein. This sample carries around 450,000 distinct CDR3 sequences, about a sixth of them seen once, and the ten largest clones take approximately 7.5%. Input material: blood. The receptors derive from a woman between 18 and 29 years old with Graves' hyperthyroidism.

This clonotype came up many times. V and J are TRBV7-2 and TRBJ2-2, with TRBD2 matching over 8 bases. Germline V CDR1 and CDR2: SGHTA, FQGNSA. This CDR3 region has 15 residues. The V and J ends lost 5 bases and 3 bases, in that order; junction bases with no gene match: 5. DNA for the CDR3: TGTGCCAGCAGCGCTCTAGCGGGCGACACCGGGGAGCTGTTTTTT. Protein sequence: CASSALAGDTGELFF.

At least ten counts were recorded for this clonotype. The rearrangement uses TRBV13 and TRBJ1-4, with 7 positions matching TRBD1. The germline V gene encodes CDR1 PRHDT and CDR2 FYEKMQ (reference sequence). CDR3 length equals 14 residues. V lost 3 bases and J lost 8; bases outside the gene matches: 6. CDR3 amino acids: CASSFRQGREKLFF. Here the CDR3 DNA reads TGTGCCAGCAGCTTCCGACAGGGAAGGGAAAAACTGTTTTTT. Looking up the rest from reference TRBV13 and TRBJ1-4 gives the full variable domain: AAGVIQSPRHLIKEKRETATLKCYPIPRHDTVYWYQQGPGQDPQFLISFYEKMQSDKGSIPDRFSAQQFSDYHSELNMSSLELGDSALYFCASSFRQGREKLFFGSGTQLSVL.

This clonotype was seen at least ten times. The chain recombines TRBV2 with TRBJ1-1; no firm D call. Germline V CDR1 and CDR2: SNHLY, FYNNEI. The CDR3 extends over 12 amino acids. Trimming removed 2 bases from V and 7 bases from J, with 8 bases in between. Here the CDR3 reads CASSEQTSEAFF. The DNA of the CDR3 is TGTGCCAGCAGTGAACAGACGAGTGAAGCTTTCTTT.

This clonotype occurred once. The genes are TRBV5-1 and TRBJ2-1; TRBD2 aligns across 9 bases. From germline, CDR1 is SGHRS and CDR2 YFSETQ. V was clipped by 0 bases and J by 6 bases; unmatched bases: 4. The CDR3 loop spans 15 amino acids. The CDR3: CASSLEASGANEQFF. CDR3 nucleotides: TGCGCCAGCAGCTTGGAGGCTAGCGGGGCCAATGAGCAGTTCTTC.

This clonotype showed up many times. The V gene is TRBV10-3, the J gene TRBJ2-7; 10 bases map to TRBD1. The J segment lost 0 bases and the V segment lost 6 bases, leaving 5 bases of the junction unmatched. Per germline, CDR1 ENHRY and CDR2 SYGVKD. CDR3 size: 15 residues. CDR3 sequence reads: CAISSGTGVSYEQYF. CDR3 nucleotides: TGTGCCATCAGCTCCGGGACAGGGGTCTCCTACGAGCAGTACTTC.

This clonotype was seen ten or more times. The CDR3 loop is CASSPTGMKAFF. The DNA of the CDR3 is TGTGCCAGCAGTCCTACAGGGATGAAAGCTTTCTTT. This chain joins TRBV7-9 and TRBJ1-1; the D gene is possibly TRBD1 (6 bases). Germline V gene data show CDR1 as SEHNR and CDR2 as FQNEAQ (reference sequence). The CDR3 is 12 residues long. The V end was cut by 6 bases, the J end by 9 bases, with 14 bases between. Drawing the rest from reference TRBV7-9 and TRBJ1-1, the complete variable domain is DTGVSQNPRHKITKRGQNVTFRCDPISEHNRLYWYRQTLGQGPEFLTYFQNEAQLEKSRLLSDRFSAERPKGSFSTLEIQRTEQGDSAMYLCASSPTGMKAFFGQGTRLTVV.

The V call is TRBV27, the J call TRBJ2-6; possible D gene TRBD1, 6 bases. Trimming shortened V by 5 bases and J by 0 bases, and 14 bases separated the two germline ends. The CDR3 is 17 residues long. Germline assignment: CDR1 MNHEY and CDR2 SMNVEV (reference sequence). The CDR3 protein is CASSPSGVTSGANVLTF. CDR3 nucleotides: TGTGCCAGCAGTCCGTCAGGGGTTACCTCTGGGGCCAACGTCCTGACTTTC.

This chain uses TRBV10-3 with TRBJ2-3, with 10 nucleotides matching TRBD2. From germline, CDR1 is ENHRY and CDR2 SYGVKD. CDR3 length: 14 residues. After removal of 6 bases from V and 1 base from J, the junction contained 1 base not matched to a gene. The CDR3 region is CAISLAGGTDTQYF. CDR3 nucleotide sequence: TGTGCCATCAGCCTAGCGGGAGGCACAGATACGCAGTATTTT.

There are many counts of this clonotype. This chain uses TRBV20-1 with TRBJ2-7; TRBD2 is a possible D gene (7 bases). The CDR3 sequence is 15 residues long. From germline, CDR1 is DFQATT and CDR2 SNEGSKA (reference sequence). Trimming took 0 bases from V and 1 from J, leaving 13 bases between them. The DNA of the CDR3 is TGCAGTGCTAGAGATCGCGGGGGCTCATCCTACGAGCAGTACTTC. It codes for CSARDRGGSSYEQYF.

This clonotype was counted many times. The V and J genes are TRBV2 and TRBJ2-7; D is undetermined. From germline, CDR1 is SNHLY and CDR2 FYNNEI. V dropped 6 bases and J dropped 3 bases, with 15 bases sitting between them. The CDR3 length is 14 residues. The CDR3 bases are TGTGCCAGCAGACGCGCTGACCGGTACTACGAGCAGTACTTC. Translating it yields CASRRADRYYEQYF.